The rows below give T cell receptor beta chains drawn from one sample of a study of response to subunit inactivated influenza vaccine. From the RT-PCR reads, TCRdb called clonotypes with MiXCR, one entry per CDR3 protein. Found here are about 520,000 distinct CDR3 sequences, about 25% of them singletons; the top ten hold 1.5% to 2%. Sample: CD4+ T cells sorted from PBMCs, taken more than 4 days after vaccination. The receptors derive from a man aged 50 or older who received an inactivated influenza vaccine. CDR3s include the opening cysteine and the closing phenylalanine or tryptophan. The D gene is left open where the match is weak. The listing skips clone size in some rows; elsewhere it reads once, few, many or a size class.

. | . | TRBV6-2/TRBV6-3 | CASSYASTDYSNQPQHF
TRBD1 | few | TRBV20-1 | CSASRDRGYEQYF
. | . | TRBV20-1 | CSARSPGRTEQYF
. | . | TRBV15 | CATSRDIRMNTEAFF
. | . | TRBV7-2 | CASSKGTVYEQYF
TRBD2 | . | TRBV10-3 | CAISRGLAGVETQYF
. | . | TRBV30 | CAWRSGDGSYNEQFF
. | . | TRBV6-2/TRBV6-3 | CASRFIESYNEQFF
. | . | TRBV28 | CASSDTRAGDNEKLFF
TRBD2 | few | TRBV20-1 | CSASGTSGGGDTQYF
TRBD1 | . | TRBV5-1 | CASSTGQGLETQYF
. | . | TRBV4-1 | CASSQSGPGVDEQYF
. | few | TRBV20-1 | CSARPLLAEVYNEQFF
TRBD1 | few | TRBV29-1 | CSVGTGSTTEAFF
. | . | TRBV18 | CASFAGMNTEAFF
. | . | TRBV7-2 | CASSQNGEGEQFF
TRBD1 | . | TRBV6-5 | CAARDRDYEQYF
. | once | TRBV7-7 | CASSADRGGKQFF
. | . | TRBV6-2/TRBV6-3 | CASVRKKGGLTSGNTIYF
TRBD1 | . | TRBV20-1 | CSARWQGANEQYF
TRBD2 | few | TRBV5-1 | CASSLSGGRTDTQYF
TRBD1 | few | TRBV10-3 | CAISGQGSGNTIYF
. | . | TRBV15 | CATSRETPNTEAFF
. | . | TRBV7-2 | CASSPEIGSYEQYF
. | few | TRBV20-1 | CSAGQVGTEAFF
. | . | TRBV12-3/TRBV12-4 | CASSSTGNEQFF
. | . | TRBV5-1 | CASFGTGGRETQYF
TRBD1 | . | TRBV4-3 | CASSQEGQSNEKLFF
. | . | TRBV6-1 | CASTNSWGYEQYF
. | . | TRBV6-5 | CASSYGGGGGYTF
. | few | TRBV18 | CASSRSRETQYF
. | . | TRBV5-5 | CASSLEYGRGYEQYF
TRBD1 | few | TRBV12-3/TRBV12-4 | CASRAGTASYEQYF
. | . | TRBV4-2 | CASSQEESGGNHYEQYF
. | . | TRBV12-3/TRBV12-4 | CASSPNQQETQYF
. | few | TRBV6-1 | CASSRRGGQETQYF